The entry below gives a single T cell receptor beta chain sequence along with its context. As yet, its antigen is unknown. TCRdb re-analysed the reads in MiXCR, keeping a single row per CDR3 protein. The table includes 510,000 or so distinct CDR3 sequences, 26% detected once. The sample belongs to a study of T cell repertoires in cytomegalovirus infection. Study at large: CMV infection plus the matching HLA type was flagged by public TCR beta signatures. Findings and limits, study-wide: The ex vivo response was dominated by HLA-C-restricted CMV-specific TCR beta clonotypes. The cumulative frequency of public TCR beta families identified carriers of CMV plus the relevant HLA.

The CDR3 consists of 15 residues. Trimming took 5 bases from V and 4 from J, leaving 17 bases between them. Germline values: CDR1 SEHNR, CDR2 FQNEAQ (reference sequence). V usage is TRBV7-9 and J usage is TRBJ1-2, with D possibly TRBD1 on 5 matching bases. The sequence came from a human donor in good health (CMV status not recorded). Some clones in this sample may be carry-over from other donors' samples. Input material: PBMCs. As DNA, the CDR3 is TGTGCCAGCAGCGCAGGTCCGACAGACCCCTATGGCTACACCTTC. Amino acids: CASSAGPTDPYGYTF.